This T cell receptor (beta chain) was captured in a study of blood T cell repertoires in COVID-19. Between the trimmed V and J ends, which lost 5 bases and 7 bases, there was a span of 10 bases. Germline V CDR1 and CDR2: LNHDA, SQIVND (reference sequence). CDR3 length: 12 amino acids. Method: immunoSEQ multiplex PCR; TCRdb's copy keeps in-frame clones and lacks some. In the table there are roughly 58,000 clones, approximately 80% of which are singletons. The source of this sequence is a man aged 60 to 69 with COVID-19, enrolled during active disease. The V and J genes are TRBV19 and TRBJ2-3, with D hard to call. The specimen sequenced was peripheral blood. The CDR3 sequence is CASSLPPNTQYF. The CDR3 nucleotides are TGTGCCAGTAGTCTACCACCGAATACGCAGTATTTT. Variable domain in full (rest from reference TRBV19 and TRBJ2-3): DGGITQSPKYLFRKEGQNVTLSCEQNLNHDAMYWYRQDPGQGLRLIYYSQIVNDFQKGDIAEGYSVSREKKESFPLTVTSAQKNPTAFYLCASSLPPNTQYFGPGTRLTVL.